This T cell receptor (beta chain) was identified in a study of T cell responses to AZD1222 COVID-19 vaccine. The CDR3 is 16 amino acids. V shed 4 bases and J 7 bases; nucleotides not matched to a gene: 12. The germline CDR1 and CDR2 sequences are SEHNR and FQNEAQ (reference sequence). General study findings and limits: A mostly white British donor set with more females was recruited, and clonal diversity was possibly underestimated. Seropositivity was recorded at baseline in only 6 or 7 AZD1222 recipients. Repertoire sampling happened only post peak T cell response.

About this clone itself: Its specificity is not known.

Here immunoSEQ multiplex PCR was the method, and the copy in TCRdb shows in-frame clones only, minus some. This sample has roughly 140,000 clones, with about 93% found just once. The chain combines TRBV7-9 with TRBJ1-1; 10 positions match TRBD1. The receptor was derived from an adult in good health. Sequenced here: peripheral blood, sampled on day 0 of AZD1222 vaccination. The CDR3 protein is CASSSVTKTGGSEAFF. The DNA of the CDR3 is TGTGCCAGCAGCTCTGTTACCAAGACAGGGGGCAGTGAAGCTTTCTTT.